This T cell receptor (beta chain) was documented in a study of T-cell reconstitution after alpha-beta-depleted transplantation in children. General study points: Once a year had passed after transplant, T-cell counts and diversity came mostly from newly produced T cells. At day 60, the high TCRbeta diversity found in some patients originated from recipient T cells and thymic progenitors that had survived. Several hundred expanded graft clones reportedly supplied alpha-beta T cells about two months after transplant.

Unique molecular identifiers were used to barcode this TCRbeta library. TCRdb used MiXCR to reprocess the PCR reads, holding one entry per CDR3 protein. The sample carries about 610,000 distinct CDR3 sequences, 25% to 30% recorded once. V shed 8 bases, J shed 7 bases, and the junction held 12 bases outside the gene matches. Germline values: CDR1 SGHTA, CDR2 FQGTGA. CDR3 length equals 15 residues. As concerns this clonotype: Its antigen is not identified.

Sequenced material: PBMCs, taken before TCRalphabeta/CD19-depleted stem cell transplant. The receptor was isolated from a boy under three years old with Wiskott-Aldrich syndrome, due to receive a stem cell transplant. V gene TRBV7-3 combines with J gene TRBJ2-1; TRBD2 matches at 9 bases. CDR3 protein: CASSLAGNLGNEQFF. In DNA, the CDR3 is TGTGCCAGCTCCCTAGCGGGAAACCTGGGGAATGAGCAGTTCTTC. The full variable domain, in which reference TRBV7-3 and TRBJ2-1 provide the parts outside the CDR3, is GAGVSQTPSNKVTEKGKYVELRCDPISGHTALYWYRQSLGQGPEFLIYFQGTGAADDSGLPNDRFFAVRPEGSVSTLKIQRTERGDSAVYLCASSLAGNLGNEQFFGPGTRLTVL.